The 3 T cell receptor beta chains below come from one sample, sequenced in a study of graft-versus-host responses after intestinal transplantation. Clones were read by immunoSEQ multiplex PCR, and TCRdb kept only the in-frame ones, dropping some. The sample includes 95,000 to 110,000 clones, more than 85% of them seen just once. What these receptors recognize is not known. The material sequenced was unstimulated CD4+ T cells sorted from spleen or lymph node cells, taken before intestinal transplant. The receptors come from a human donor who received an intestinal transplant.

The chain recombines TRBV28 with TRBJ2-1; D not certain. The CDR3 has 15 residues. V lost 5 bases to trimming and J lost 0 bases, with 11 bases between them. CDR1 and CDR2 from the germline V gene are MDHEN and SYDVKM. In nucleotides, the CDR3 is TGTGCCAGCAGTCAAAGTCTTAGCTCCTACAATGAGCAGTTCTTC. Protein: CASSQSLSSYNEQFF.

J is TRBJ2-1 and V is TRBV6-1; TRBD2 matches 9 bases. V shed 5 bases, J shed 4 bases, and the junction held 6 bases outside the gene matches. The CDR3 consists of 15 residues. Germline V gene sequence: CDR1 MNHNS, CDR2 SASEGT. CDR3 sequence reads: CASSRKLAGYNEQFF. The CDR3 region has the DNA TGTGCCAGCAGTCGGAAGCTAGCGGGGTACAATGAGCAGTTCTTC.

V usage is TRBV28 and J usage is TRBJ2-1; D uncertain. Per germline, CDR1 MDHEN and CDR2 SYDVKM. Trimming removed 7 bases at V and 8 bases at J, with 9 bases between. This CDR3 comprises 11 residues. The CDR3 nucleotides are TGTGCCAGCAATAGCCTCGATGAGCAGTTCTTC. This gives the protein CASNSLDEQFF. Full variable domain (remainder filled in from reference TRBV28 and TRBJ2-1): DVKVTQSSRYLVKRTGEKVFLECVQDMDHENMFWYRQDPGLGLRLIYFSYDVKMKEKGDIPEGYSVSREKKERFSLILESASTNQTSMYLCASNSLDEQFFGPGTRLTVL.